Listed below are T cell receptor beta chains from one sample, sequenced in a study of T-cell reconstitution after alpha-beta-depleted transplantation in children. Via MiXCR, TCRdb re-called the PCR reads, giving one row per CDR3 protein. The sample shows hundreds of thousands of distinct CDR3 sequences, 13% of them seen only once. The sample consisted of PBMCs, mostly from graft donor cells, taken 360 days after TCRalphabeta/CD19-depleted stem cell transplant. The receptors originated from a male patient younger than 18 who had a stem cell transplant for acute myeloid leukemia, so the T cells may come from the graft donor. Each CDR3 is given without its conserved first and last residue. Each record gives: J gene, V gene, CDR3 protein.

j_gene: TRBJ1-1; v_gene: TRBV2; CDR3aa: AIPVVGGGAEAF
j_gene: TRBJ2-3; v_gene: TRBV29-1; CDR3aa: SVKDRSFTDTQY
j_gene: TRBJ2-5; v_gene: TRBV4-3; CDR3aa: ASSLRDRGEETQY
j_gene: TRBJ1-1; v_gene: TRBV6-5; CDR3aa: ASSYSGDWTEAF
j_gene: TRBJ2-7; v_gene: TRBV29-1; CDR3aa: SVENGQPAYEQY
j_gene: TRBJ2-5; v_gene: TRBV20-1; CDR3aa: SARGLARETQY
j_gene: TRBJ2-1; v_gene: TRBV4-3; CDR3aa: ASSLSGSVSYNEQF
j_gene: TRBJ2-1; v_gene: TRBV7-2; CDR3aa: ASSLIRGSANEQF
j_gene: TRBJ2-1; v_gene: TRBV20-1; CDR3aa: SARKGRATPYNEQF
j_gene: TRBJ1-6; v_gene: TRBV7-9; CDR3aa: ASSLGGGSSPLH
j_gene: TRBJ2-7; v_gene: TRBV12-3/TRBV12-4; CDR3aa: ASSYGGTAAYEQY
j_gene: TRBJ2-7; v_gene: TRBV28; CDR3aa: ASTLGLAGGNRREQY
j_gene: TRBJ2-7; v_gene: TRBV9; CDR3aa: ASSALGLAGGSEQY
j_gene: TRBJ2-1; v_gene: TRBV6-2/TRBV6-3; CDR3aa: ASSLGGPIYNEQF
j_gene: TRBJ2-3; v_gene: TRBV4-3; CDR3aa: ASSQDDGTAPFSTDTQY
j_gene: TRBJ2-2; v_gene: TRBV29-1; CDR3aa: SGERGRGTGELF
j_gene: TRBJ2-7; v_gene: TRBV15; CDR3aa: ATSRAVPGLDFYEQY
j_gene: TRBJ2-7; v_gene: TRBV27; CDR3aa: ASSRDRRSYEQY
j_gene: TRBJ2-1; v_gene: TRBV28; CDR3aa: ASSLVRVAGLNEQF
j_gene: TRBJ2-1; v_gene: TRBV29-1; CDR3aa: SVEDFGGSSYNEQF
j_gene: TRBJ2-1; v_gene: TRBV4-2; CDR3aa: ASSPFPSGSSYNEQF
j_gene: TRBJ2-1; v_gene: TRBV7-9; CDR3aa: ASSLGSGSVGYNEQF
j_gene: TRBJ2-7; v_gene: TRBV3-1; CDR3aa: ASSLYRTSGSYEQY
j_gene: TRBJ2-3; v_gene: TRBV28; CDR3aa: ASIAIPGGIADTQY
j_gene: TRBJ2-1; v_gene: TRBV15; CDR3aa: ATSRESRTSGYNEQF
j_gene: TRBJ2-1; v_gene: TRBV6-2/TRBV6-3; CDR3aa: ASTPVIAGSYNEQF
j_gene: TRBJ2-3; v_gene: TRBV14; CDR3aa: ASSLWRASTDTQY
j_gene: TRBJ2-2; v_gene: TRBV12-3/TRBV12-4; CDR3aa: ASSLGPLYGELF
j_gene: TRBJ2-1; v_gene: TRBV5-1; CDR3aa: ASSLYHGNYNEQF
j_gene: TRBJ2-2; v_gene: TRBV29-1; CDR3aa: SAETSGSTGELF
j_gene: TRBJ2-2; v_gene: TRBV5-6; CDR3aa: ASIPWGGLPTGELF